Below, one T cell receptor beta chain is given with its context. The sample is drawn from a study of tumor-infiltrating lymphocytes in oesophageal squamous cell carcinoma. MiXCR, applied by TCRdb to the PCR reads, yields one record per CDR3 protein. Among approximately 12,000 distinct CDR3 sequences listed, around three fifths were seen once. Germline V gives CDR1 ENHRY, CDR2 SYGVKD. CDR3 length: 13 amino acids. This TCR was sampled from a male donor with esophageal squamous cell carcinoma. Sample: esophageal tumor tissue. The chain employs TRBV10-3 and TRBJ2-3, with TRBD1 matching over 11 bases. The DNA end is more similar to TRBJ2-7, so the J call may be wrong. As DNA, the CDR3 is TGTGCCATCGCGGGACAGGGGGTCAGCGAGCAGTACTTC. Translating it yields CAIAGQGVSEQYF.